Listed here is a single T cell receptor (beta chain). Its specificity is unknown. TCRdb redid the calling of the 5' RACE reads with MiXCR, one entry per CDR3 protein. Found here are fewer than 900,000 distinct CDR3 sequences, 15% to 20% of them singletons; the top ten hold about an eighth. The sample originates from a study of identical twins. Regarding the study as a whole: Low generation-probability sequences were in excess among twin-shared out-of-frame alpha sequences. Memory repertoires lacked the insertion deficit that abundant cord blood beta clonotypes showed. Twin pairs had excess sharing that was weaker in beta out-of-frame sequences.

The sample was also linked to a second study, of T cells expressing NK-cell markers. That source adds: Obtained from sorted CD3+CD56+NKG2C+, CD3+CD56+NKG2C- and CD3+CD56-NKG2C+ T cells were the TCR beta repertoires.

This clonotype was obtained from a woman aged 18-35 years in good health. The specimen sequenced was PBMCs.

CDR3 region: CASSSHGRGTEAFF. The CDR3, as DNA: TGTGCCAGCAGTTCCCACGGGAGGGGCACTGAAGCTTTCTTT. The rearrangement links TRBV27 to TRBJ1-1; weak D call: TRBD1 (5 bases). Trimming removed 4 bases from V and 4 bases from J, with 13 bases in between. The CDR3 has 14 amino acids. The germline CDR1 and CDR2 sequences are MNHEY and SMNVEV (reference sequence).